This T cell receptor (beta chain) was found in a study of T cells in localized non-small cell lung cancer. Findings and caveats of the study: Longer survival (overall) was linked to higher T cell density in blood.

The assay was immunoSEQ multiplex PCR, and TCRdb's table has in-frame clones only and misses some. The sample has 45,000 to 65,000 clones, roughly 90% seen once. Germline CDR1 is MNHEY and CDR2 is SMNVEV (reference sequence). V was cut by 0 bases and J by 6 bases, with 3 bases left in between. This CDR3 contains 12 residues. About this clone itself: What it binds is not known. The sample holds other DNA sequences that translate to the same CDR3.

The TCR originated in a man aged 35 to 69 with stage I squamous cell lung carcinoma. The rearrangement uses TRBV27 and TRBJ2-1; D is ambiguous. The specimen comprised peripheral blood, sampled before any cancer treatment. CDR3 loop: CASSLSGNEQFF. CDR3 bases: TGTGCCAGCAGTTTATCAGGCAATGAGCAGTTCTTC.